This section outlines one T cell receptor beta chain sequence together with its context. Generated by immunoSEQ multiplex PCR, the TCRdb table keeps only in-frame clones and is missing some. The table lists 6,500 or so clones, about 74% of them singletons. The entry originates in a study of T cell repertoires in ileal Crohn's disease. Described time point: proximal margin of the surgical specimen (macroscopically non-inflamed). V was clipped by 6 bases and J by 5 bases, with 12 bases between them. Germline values: CDR1 MNHNS, CDR2 SASEGT. CDR3 length: 13 amino acids. This TCR was sampled from an adult with Crohn's disease. The chain is built from TRBV6-1 and TRBJ2-3, with a tentative D call TRBD1 (6 bases). Sequenced material: ileal tissue. The CDR3 nucleotides read TGTGCCAGCAGCGCGGACAGAGGAGATACGCAGTATTTT. It encodes CASSADRGDTQYF.